Reported below is one T cell receptor (beta chain). This sample was included in a study of blood T cell repertoires in COVID-19. About the research overall: From T cells, B-cell-depleted T cells, or PBMCs came the material, which was cDNA or gDNA.

The V and J ends lost 3 bases and 4 bases respectively, with 9 bases between them. This CDR3 is 13 amino acids long. Germline V lookup: CDR1 SGHVS, CDR2 FQNEAQ. Here immunoSEQ multiplex PCR was the method, and the copy in TCRdb shows in-frame clones only, minus some. The profile covers around 30,000 clones, with 85% to 90% appearing a single time and approximately 13% taken by the ten largest. This TCR was recovered from a man between 65 and 80 years old with active COVID-19. The rearrangement links TRBV7-8 to TRBJ1-1; TRBD1 is a possible D gene (5 bases). Sequences were obtained from peripheral blood. CDR3 loop: CASSLTGGTEAFF. CDR3 nucleotide sequence: TGTGCCAGCAGCTTGACCGGGGGCACTGAAGCTTTCTTT.